These T cell receptor beta chains were read from a single sample in a study of cytomegalovirus exposure and HLA in healthy donors. TCRdb's table, derived via immunoSEQ multiplex PCR, lists solely in-frame clones and lacks some. The repertoire includes about 250,000 clones, approximately 78% of them detected once, and about 0.5% sits in the top ten. The sequencing input was PBMCs. These receptors all come from a boy aged 5 to 17 in good health and CMV-seronegative. Each CDR3 is given with its conserved first and last residue. Rows give clone size only sometimes, using once, few, many, or a class for an expanded clone.

V gene | clone size | CDR3 protein
TRBV13 | . | CASSRGGDQPQHF
TRBV14 | . | CASSHHMNTEAFF
TRBV5-1 | . | CASSFLQLGGTDTQYF
TRBV6-5 | . | CASSSAGALSEQFF
TRBV11-2 | . | CASSRGPGQGACGSFF
TRBV7-9 | . | CASSLEGDRSYEQYF
TRBV6-5 | . | CASSWSLSGRYEQYF
TRBV7-9 | . | CASTWTSGQETQYF
TRBV7-8 | . | CASGPRDRDKLYSGNTIYF
TRBV9 | few | CASSVGSSGSGELFF
TRBV10-3 | . | CAISAGDTQYF
TRBV6-7 | . | CASIPPPVSYGYTF
TRBV6-1 | . | CASSRQGSSYEQYF
TRBV5-6 | few | CASSSRGGAIEAFF
TRBV6-1 | . | CASSLGTGGTEAFF
TRBV19 | . | CASSIGRLAGRRETQYF
TRBV5-5 | . | CASSIGPGTNYGYTF
TRBV5-1 | . | CASSRTAGGLNTGELFF
TRBV6-6 | . | CASSINDRRTEAFF
TRBV11-2 | . | CASSLNSLGDQPQHF
TRBV9 | . | CASSLRDRGTGANVLTF
TRBV30 | . | CAWGQGAVEQHF
TRBV18 | . | CASYPTGRETQYF
TRBV10-2 | . | CATKDRSHYEQYF
TRBV5-4 | . | CASSRRDRDEKLFF
TRBV4-2 | few | CASSQFPGTNEKLFF
TRBV11-3 | . | CASSPRAGVYGYTF
TRBV9 | . | CASSGGTSGSNEQFF
TRBV9 | . | CASSGGQGVNTEAFF
TRBV11-3 | once | CASSYKNKETQYF
TRBV5-1 | . | CASSLDGTEAFF
TRBV5-1 | once | CASSLGENYGYTF
TRBV9 | . | CASSVGLTGTGDFSF
TRBV5-1 | . | CASSGPTEVETQYF
TRBV7-9 | . | CASSLGGGGSTDTQYF
TRBV30 | . | CAWSPGLIYGYTF
TRBV6-1 | few | CASRPPGQPNQPQHF
TRBV6-6 | . | CASSYLDRETQYF
TRBV5-1 | . | CASSRGTLTDTQYF
TRBV20-1 | once | CSASQVEQFF
TRBV5-1 | few | CASSYRDRPDNYGYTF
TRBV6-1 | . | CASNRDTSYEQYF
TRBV9 | once | CASSERLIGEVNTEAFF
TRBV10-3 | . | CAISVIRVAQPQHF
TRBV29-1 | . | CSVEDPATENEKLFF
TRBV7-8 | . | CASSRRGSNTEAFF
TRBV11-2 | . | CASSPGLWGGMNEQFF
TRBV7-9 | . | CASSLLGEVDTEAFF